These 21 T cell receptor beta chains were all obtained from the same sample, sequenced in a study of blood T cell repertoires in COVID-19. The method was immunoSEQ multiplex PCR; TCRdb's version includes in-frame clones alone and lacks a portion of them. This sample carries some 120,000 clones, 88% of them seen once, and the ten largest clones take roughly 8%. Sequencing was done on a sample of peripheral blood. The receptors stem from a middle-aged man with acute or convalescent COVID-19.

The rearrangement links TRBV14 to TRBJ2-3; 8 bases fit TRBD2. Germline V gene data show CDR1 as SGHDN and CDR2 as FVKESK. The CDR3 is 15 amino acids. The trim removed 4 bases at V and 1 base at J, leaving 4 bases unmatched. The CDR3 loop is CASSPGTSRTDTQYF. The CDR3, as DNA: TGTGCCAGCAGCCCCGGGACTAGTCGCACAGATACGCAGTATTTT.

The gene calls are TRBV5-5 and TRBJ2-1; TRBD1 matches 11 bases. The germline V gene encodes CDR1 SGHKS and CDR2 YYEKEE (reference sequence). V shed 4 bases, J shed 2 bases, and the junction held 2 bases outside the gene matches. There are 15 residues in the CDR3. The chain's CDR3 is CASSVDRGPYNEQFF. In nucleotides, the CDR3 is TGTGCCAGCAGCGTGGACAGGGGGCCCTACAATGAGCAGTTCTTC.

This chain connects TRBV4-1 to TRBJ2-3, with D unresolved. Germline CDR1 and CDR2: MGHRA and YSYEKL. The CDR3 totals 15 residues. V shed 1 base and J shed 0 bases, with 8 bases lying between them. The CDR3 DNA is TGCGCCAGCAGCCAAGCCGCCGGGAGCACAGATACGCAGTATTTT. Translating gives CASSQAAGSTDTQYF.

This chain connects TRBV27 to TRBJ2-1, with 11 bases that match TRBD2. CDR1 is MNHEY, CDR2 SMNVEV, per germline (reference sequence). The CDR3 length is 15 residues. V lost 4 bases, J lost 5 bases, and 4 bases stayed unmatched. CDR3 sequence: CASSSSGRQNNEQFF. The CDR3 DNA sequence: TGTGCCAGCAGTTCTAGCGGGAGGCAAAACAATGAGCAGTTCTTC.

A few counts support this clone. The chain is built from TRBV19 and TRBJ2-7; 12 bases map to TRBD2. Germline CDR1 is LNHDA and CDR2 is SQIVND (reference sequence). Losses at the gene ends were 6 bases for V and 9 bases for J; bases not matched to a gene: 9. CDR3 size: 14 residues. The CDR3 spells CASSPTSGRTAQYF. The CDR3 DNA reads as TGTGCCAGTAGCCCAACTAGCGGGAGGACCGCGCAGTACTTC. Variable domain in full (rest from reference TRBV19 and TRBJ2-7): DGGITQSPKYLFRKEGQNVTLSCEQNLNHDAMYWYRQDPGQGLRLIYYSQIVNDFQKGDIAEGYSVSREKKESFPLTVTSAQKNPTAFYLCASSPTSGRTAQYFGPGTRLTVT.

V and J are TRBV7-9 and TRBJ2-1; D is uncertain. The germline gives CDR1 SEHNR, CDR2 FQNEAQ (reference sequence). This CDR3 is built from 16 residues. The V end lost 5 bases, the J end lost 0 bases, and 14 bases lay between the germline ends. The CDR3 region is CASSPVAGSSYNEQFF. The CDR3, as DNA: TGTGCCAGCAGCCCCGTCGCTGGCAGCTCCTACAATGAGCAGTTCTTC.

This clone occurred once. This chain uses TRBV6-6 with TRBJ2-3; 8 positions match TRBD2. The ends lost 2 bases at V and 5 bases at J; junction bases unmatched: 9. Germline V lookup: CDR1 MNHNY, CDR2 SVGAGI (reference sequence). The CDR3 sequence is 16 residues long. The CDR3 sequence is CASSYVAREGKDTQYF. The CDR3 DNA is TGTGCCAGCAGTTACGTTGCCCGGGAGGGCAAAGATACGCAGTATTTT.

The V and J genes are TRBV11-3 and TRBJ2-7; 13 nucleotides agree with TRBD2. The CDR3 has 16 residues. V gave up 5 bases and J gave up 0 bases; unmatched junction bases: 4. Germline V gene lookup returns CDR1 SGHNT and CDR2 YENEEA. CDR3 nucleotides: TGTGCCAGCAGCCTACGGACTAGCGGGAGCTCCTACGAGCAGTACTTC. Protein: CASSLRTSGSSYEQYF.

J is TRBJ2-1 and V is TRBV24-1, with 9 positions matching TRBD2. This CDR3 has 15 amino acids. The germline V gene has CDR1 KGHDR and CDR2 SFDVKD. Trimming removed 4 bases from V and 8 bases from J; junction bases left unmatched: 8. The CDR3: CATSESGTSKHEQFF. CDR3 bases: TGTGCCACCAGTGAGTCCGGGACTAGCAAGCATGAGCAGTTCTTC.

The genes are TRBV25-1 and TRBJ2-2; 10 bases are a match to TRBD1. Germline V gene data show CDR1 as MGHDK and CDR2 as SYGVNS. CDR3 length: 16 amino acids. The V segment lost 2 bases and the J segment 13 bases; nucleotides outside the gene matches: 13. The CDR3 sequence is CASSEPRGQGIGALFF. CDR3 nucleotides: TGTGCCAGCAGTGAACCAAGGGGACAGGGGATCGGTGCGCTGTTTTTT.

This clone has just a few counts. This chain connects TRBV5-6 to TRBJ1-4; 12 bases align to TRBD1. In germline, CDR1 is SGHDT, CDR2 YYEEEE. The CDR3 is made up of 15 amino acids. With V trimmed by 4 bases and J by 8 bases, 6 bases remained unmatched. CDR3 sequence (DNA): TGTGCCAGCAGCATAGGGACAGGGGGCGTCGAAAAACTGTTTTTT. This encodes CASSIGTGGVEKLFF.

V usage is TRBV24-1 and J usage is TRBJ2-1; a possible D gene is TRBD2 (6 bases). Germline CDR1 and CDR2: KGHDR and SFDVKD. The CDR3 has 15 residues. Trimming cost V 2 bases and J 8 bases, with 15 bases left between them. The CDR3 region has the DNA TGTGCCACCAGTGATTCTCGGGGGTCTCTGGATGAGCAGTTCTTC. Amino acid sequence: CATSDSRGSLDEQFF.

V and J are TRBV4-1 and TRBJ2-7, with D perhaps TRBD1 (6 bases). The CDR3 runs to 13 residues. The V gene lost 4 bases and the J gene lost 6 bases, with 13 bases spanning the gap. From germline, CDR1 is MGHRA and CDR2 YSYEKL. The CDR3 sequence: CASSPPGRGEQYF. CDR3 DNA: TGCGCCAGCAGCCCCCCGGGCAGGGGCGAGCAGTACTTC.

The rearrangement uses TRBV4-3 and TRBJ2-7, with 7 positions matching TRBD1. With V trimmed by 4 bases and J by 2 bases, 14 bases remained unmatched. Per germline, CDR1 LGHNA and CDR2 YSLEER. CDR3 length equals 17 residues. CDR3 in DNA: TGCGCCAGCAGCCTCTCAACCGGGACAGAGGTGACCTACGAGCAGTACTTC. Amino acid sequence: CASSLSTGTEVTYEQYF.

The chain couples TRBV7-9 to TRBJ2-7; 10 bases agree with TRBD1. J lost 6 bases, V lost 5 bases, and 7 bases had no gene match. CDR1 and CDR2 from the germline V gene are SEHNR and FQNEAQ (reference sequence). This CDR3 comprises 14 residues. This chain's CDR3 is CASSRQGATGEQYF. Written as DNA, the CDR3 is TGTGCCAGCAGCAGACAGGGGGCCACGGGCGAGCAGTACTTC.

For this clone: This sample includes further DNA sequences coding for the same CDR3. V is TRBV18 and J is TRBJ1-2; TRBD1 matches at 7 bases. The CDR3 covers 18 residues. The germline gives CDR1 KGHSH, CDR2 LQKENI. V lost 3 bases and J lost 7; bases outside the gene matches: 20. In DNA form, the CDR3 reads TGTGCCAGCTCACCGCCCCGGGACAGCCTCCTTAGTTCGGCTGGCTACACCTTC. This translates into CASSPPRDSLLSSAGYTF.

The V and J genes are TRBV5-6 and TRBJ2-5; TRBD2 matches 11 bases. The junction had 10 bases not matched to a gene; V was cut back by 2 bases and J by 4 bases. Germline values: CDR1 SGHDT, CDR2 YYEEEE. The CDR3 covers 17 residues. The CDR3 is CASSFLGLAGGGETQYF. The CDR3 DNA reads as TGTGCCAGCAGCTTTCTGGGGCTAGCGGGAGGCGGAGAGACCCAGTACTTC. Combining the CDR3 with reference TRBV5-6 and TRBJ2-5 gives the whole variable domain DAGVTQSPTHLIKTRGQQVTLRCSPKSGHDTVSWYQQALGQGPQFIFQYYEEEERQRGNFPDRFSGHQFPNYSSELNVNALLLGDSALYLCASSFLGLAGGGETQYFGPGTRLLVL.

The rearrangement links TRBV9 to TRBJ2-3; TRBD2 matches at 12 bases. Germline CDR1 and CDR2: SGDLS and YYNGEE. This CDR3 is built from 17 residues. The trim removed 5 bases at V and 5 bases at J, leaving 12 bases unmatched. The CDR3 coding sequence is TGTGCCAGCAGTGCACTGGCTAGCGGGAGGGGTAGAGATACGCAGTATTTT. Its translation: CASSALASGRGRDTQYF.

The rearrangement joins TRBV7-2 to TRBJ2-1; 15 bases are shared with TRBD2. With 4 bases clipped from V and 16 bases from J, the junction kept 11 bases outside the gene matches. The CDR3 is 15 residues long. From germline, CDR1 is SGHTA and CDR2 FQGNSA. CDR3 loop: CASSSTGTSGRKEFF. In DNA form, the CDR3 reads TGTGCCAGCAGCTCAACCGGGACTAGCGGGAGGAAGGAATTCTTC.

The chain employs TRBV5-1 and TRBJ1-1; no definite D call. The germline V gene has CDR1 SGHRS and CDR2 YFSETQ. Trimming cost V 0 bases and J 5 bases, with 17 bases left between them. CDR3 size: 16 residues. The CDR3 DNA follows: TGCGCCAGCAGCTTGGCCTTGGGTACCACGGGTACTGAAGCTTTCTTT. Residues: CASSLALGTTGTEAFF.

Here the CDR3 DNA reads TGTGCCAGCACCAAAGAGTTGAACACTGAAGCTTTCTTT. Translated, it gives CASTKELNTEAFF. The genes are TRBV6-5 and TRBJ1-1, with D unresolved. Germline V gives CDR1 MNHEY, CDR2 SVGAGI. Trimming pared 7 bases from V and 0 bases from J, leaving 9 bases between. This CDR3 contains 13 residues.